This T cell receptor (beta chain) appears in the sequencing data of a study of CD8 T cells in Susac syndrome. Study in general: The Susac syndrome patients were therapy-naive, on corticosteroids, or on intravenous immunoglobulin alone at blood draw.

V lost 2 bases to trimming and J lost 5 bases, with 13 bases between them. This CDR3 contains 14 residues. TCR beta from blood CD8+ and CD4+ T cells was sequenced. cDNA came from around 0.5 to 1 ug RNA primed by random hexamers. TCRdb used MiXCR to reprocess the immunoSEQ multiplex PCR reads, holding one entry per CDR3 protein. The profile covers roughly 200,000 distinct CDR3 sequences, with just under 95% appearing a single time and about 0.1% taken by the ten largest. Sequencing was performed on CD4+ T cells from PBMCs. The TCR sequence derives from a human donor with Susac syndrome. V is TRBV12-3 or TRBV12-4 and J is TRBJ2-7, with a weak D call TRBD2 (6 bases). The CDR3 nucleotides are TGTGCCAGCAGTTTATCGGGGGATTGGGACGAGCAGTACTTC. This encodes CASSLSGDWDEQYF.